This T cell receptor beta chain was sequenced for a study of CD8+ T cells in alopecia areata. CDR1 and CDR2 (germline): SGHTA, FQGNSA. This CDR3 has 16 amino acids. V shed 1 base, J shed 2 bases, and the junction held 5 bases outside the gene matches. Following extraction, RNA underwent reverse transcription to cDNA, which served as the sequencing template. This table comes from immunoSEQ multiplex PCR, and its TCRdb copy is limited to in-frame clones, with some not included. Seen here are around 140,000 clones, about 51% observed once, and the top ten hold 0.85% to 1%. There are a few counts of this clone.

J is TRBJ2-3 and V is TRBV7-2, with 8 bases aligning to TRBD2. This receptor was identified in a human donor with alopecia areata. The material sequenced was CD4+ T cells sorted from blood, taken at week 0. The CDR3, as DNA: TGTGCCAGCAGCTTAGAGTCGACTAGCGACACAGATACGCAGTATTTT. It codes for CASSLESTSDTDTQYF.